These 22 T cell receptor beta chains were all obtained from the same sample, sequenced in a study of post-analysis software for immune sequencing data. Notes on the study in general: With TRBV5-6, TRBV5-1 and TRBV20-1 included, about 5 TRBV segments were more frequent in patients than in controls.

Included in the TCR beta cDNA libraries were unique molecular identifiers. Each CDR3 protein is one row after TCRdb ran MiXCR on the PCR reads. The sample holds roughly 650,000 distinct CDR3 sequences; 55% to 60% are singletons and the top ten take roughly 10%. Antigens for these TCRs are unknown. Source material: blood. These receptors came from a girl under 10 years old with multiple sclerosis.

The V gene is TRBV7-2, the J gene TRBJ2-1; 9 bases line up with TRBD2. Germline V gives CDR1 SGHTA, CDR2 FQGNSA. V dropped 5 bases and J dropped 4; count of bases not matched to a gene: 9. This CDR3 contains 16 residues. The CDR3 nucleotides read TGTGCCAGCAGCCTCCGACTAGCGGCCCTATACAATGAGCAGTTCTTC. Protein product: CASSLRLAALYNEQFF. Full variable domain (missing parts from reference TRBV7-2 and TRBJ2-1): GAGVSQSPSNKVTEKGKDVELRCDPISGHTALYWYRQSLGQGLEFLIYFQGNSAPDKSGLPSDRFSAERTGGSVSTLTIQRTQQEDSAVYLCASSLRLAALYNEQFFGPGTRLTVL.

The rearrangement links TRBV6-1 to TRBJ2-5; D is unresolved. V was cut by 2 bases and J by 2 bases, with 6 bases left in between. Germline assignment: CDR1 MNHNS and CDR2 SASEGT. The CDR3 has 13 amino acids. CDR3 sequence reads: CASSERRQETQYF. For the CDR3, the DNA is TGTGCCAGCAGTGAAAGGAGACAAGAGACCCAGTACTTC.

The CDR3: CASSAAGTGRNHSPLHF. CDR3 DNA sequence: TGTGCCAGCAGCGCCGCCGGGACAGGGAGAAATCATTCACCCCTCCACTTT. The chain recombines TRBV9 with TRBJ1-6; 9 bases line up with TRBD1. After removal of 3 bases from V and 8 bases from J, the junction contained 12 bases not matched to a gene. Per germline, CDR1 SGDLS and CDR2 YYNGEE. There are 17 residues in the CDR3.

This clonotype has just a few counts. The chain combines TRBV18 with TRBJ2-1; a weak D match, TRBD2 (5 bases). Germline V gene data show CDR1 as KGHSH and CDR2 as LQKENI. The CDR3 runs 13 residues. V gave up 3 bases and J gave up 9 bases, with 12 bases separating them. The CDR3 loop reads CASSPGSRTEQFF. CDR3 coding DNA: TGTGCCAGCTCACCTGGGAGCCGAACTGAGCAGTTCTTC.

The chain combines TRBV10-1 with TRBJ2-7, with 10 bases lining up with TRBD1. Trimming took 3 bases from V and 4 from J; bases not matched to a gene: 6. Per the germline V gene, CDR1 is WNHNN and CDR2 is SYGVQD (reference sequence). The CDR3 is made up of 15 amino acids. For the CDR3, the DNA is TGCGCCAGCAGTGATTACGGACAGGGGGTATACGAGCAGTACTTC. This encodes CASSDYGQGVYEQYF.

This clonotype has a single count. The genes are TRBV14 and TRBJ1-2, with 10 nucleotides matching TRBD1. The CDR3 has 14 amino acids. After removal of 4 bases from V and 8 bases from J, the junction contained 7 bases not matched to a gene. CDR1 and CDR2 (germline): SGHDN, FVKESK. CDR3 nucleotides: TGTGCCAGCAGCCCCGGAGGGACAGGGGTCGGCTACACCTTC. Amino acids: CASSPGGTGVGYTF.

This clonotype came up a few times. The rearrangement uses TRBV6-1 and TRBJ2-3; 10 positions match TRBD1. V dropped 3 bases and J dropped 6; count of bases not matched to a gene: 3. In germline, CDR1 is MNHNS, CDR2 SASEGT. The CDR3 is 14 residues long. CDR3 loop: CASSEGQGPDTQYF. The CDR3 DNA sequence: TGTGCCAGCAGTGAGGGACAGGGGCCCGATACGCAGTATTTT.

The chain combines TRBV28 with TRBJ1-1; a weak D match, TRBD1 (5 bases). V was cut by 5 bases and J by 4 bases, with 17 bases left in between. Germline loops: CDR1 MDHEN, CDR2 SYDVKM. The CDR3 is 15 residues long. The CDR3 loop is CASSPDGTGFTEAFF. DNA for the CDR3: TGTGCCAGCAGTCCCGATGGGACCGGCTTCACTGAAGCTTTCTTT.

This clonotype has only a few counts. The V and J genes are TRBV20-1 and TRBJ2-5, with a tentative D call TRBD2 (7 bases). V dropped 6 bases and J dropped 1 base, with 15 bases sitting between them. This CDR3 has 14 residues. CDR1 and CDR2 (germline): DFQATT, SNEGSKA (reference sequence). CDR3 in amino acids: CSAGGGEAQETQYF. CDR3 nucleotide sequence: TGCAGTGCGGGAGGGGGGGAGGCCCAAGAGACCCAGTACTTC.

The chain uses TRBV7-2 and TRBJ2-1; maybe TRBD1 (6 bases). CDR3 length equals 13 residues. The germline V gene encodes CDR1 SGHTA and CDR2 FQGNSA. V was pared by 5 bases and J by 8 bases, with 13 bases between. The CDR3 here is CASSPQGWDEQFF. The CDR3 bases are TGTGCCAGCAGCCCACAGGGTTGGGATGAGCAGTTCTTC.

The rearrangement uses TRBV18 and TRBJ2-1, with TRBD1 identical over 9 bases. Germline V CDR1 and CDR2: KGHSH, LQKENI. Germline trimming cut 6 bases from V and 4 bases from J; bases unmatched to any gene: 4. The CDR3 length is 14 residues. CDR3 in DNA: TGTGCCAGCTCGACAGGGGGGGGATACAATGAGCAGTTCTTC. This translates into CASSTGGGYNEQFF.

The V gene is TRBV20-1, the J gene TRBJ2-5, with 7 nucleotides matching TRBD1. Germline V lookup: CDR1 DFQATT, CDR2 SNEGSKA (reference sequence). V dropped 5 bases and J dropped 5; count of bases not matched to a gene: 8. The CDR3 has 13 amino acids. The CDR3 region has the DNA TGCAGTGCTCCTAGGACAGGCACTGAGACCCAGTACTTC. It specifies CSAPRTGTETQYF.

This clonotype was recorded a few times. The chain combines TRBV6-2 or TRBV6-3 with TRBJ1-2, with D maybe TRBD1 (6 bases). The CDR3 runs 16 residues. Germline CDR1 is MNHEY and CDR2 is SVGEGT. Trimming took off 0 bases at V and 3 bases at J, with 14 bases between the two ends. The CDR3 here is CASSYSPGATDYGYTF. The CDR3 DNA sequence: TGTGCCAGCAGTTACTCCCCAGGGGCAACTGACTATGGCTACACCTTC.

This clonotype was seen a few times. This chain connects TRBV5-1 to TRBJ2-7; TRBD1 matches 7 bases. CDR1 is SGHRS and CDR2 is YFSETQ in the germline V gene. The V segment lost 6 bases and the J segment 2 bases; nucleotides outside the gene matches: 11. The CDR3 totals 15 residues. CDR3 coding DNA: TGCGCCAGCAATCCAAGCTGGGGACAGACCTACGAGCAGTACTTC. Translated: CASNPSWGQTYEQYF.

This clonotype was seen a single time. This rearrangement joins TRBV20-1 to TRBJ2-3; the match to TRBD2 covers 8 bases. Germline values: CDR1 DFQATT, CDR2 SNEGSKA (reference sequence). V dropped 4 bases and J dropped 8; count of bases not matched to a gene: 2. The CDR3 extends over 11 amino acids. CDR3 in DNA: TGCAGTGCTAAGGCGGGGGGTACGCAGTATTTT. This encodes CSAKAGGTQYF.

The CDR3 spells CASSWDRSYNEQYF. CDR3 coding DNA: TGTGCCAGCTCCTGGGACAGGTCCTACAATGAGCAGTACTTC. J is TRBJ2-1 and V is TRBV18, with 8 bases fitting TRBD1. The end of the DNA is better explained by TRBJ2-7, so the J call may be wrong. Germline loops: CDR1 KGHSH, CDR2 LQKENI. The length of the CDR3 is 14 residues.

The chain combines TRBV12-3 or TRBV12-4 with TRBJ2-7, with D possibly called TRBD1 or TRBD2 (5 bases each). This CDR3 has 15 amino acids. V shed 5 bases and J shed 6 bases, with 20 bases lying between them. CDR3 sequence reads: CASSLGSQGELEQYF. DNA of the CDR3: TGTGCCAGCAGTCTAGGGTCTCAGGGAGAACTCGAGCAGTACTTC.

The rearrangement links TRBV6-6 to TRBJ2-5, with no clear D. Trimming took 2 bases from V and 1 from J, leaving 8 bases between them. Germline V gene lookup returns CDR1 MNHNY and CDR2 SVGAGI (reference sequence). The CDR3 runs to 14 residues. The CDR3 protein is CASSYRISQETQYF. In nucleotides, the CDR3 is TGTGCCAGCAGTTACCGGATTTCCCAAGAGACCCAGTACTTC.

The rearrangement joins TRBV29-1 to TRBJ2-7; tentative D call: TRBD2 (6 bases). The CDR3 contains 14 residues. Per the germline V gene, CDR1 is SQVTM and CDR2 is ANQGSEA. V lost 4 bases and J lost 3, with 16 bases in between. CDR3 region: CSVAKGLGGYEQYF. In DNA, the CDR3 is TGCAGCGTTGCAAAGGGGTTGGGGGGCTACGAGCAGTACTTC.

This clonotype was observed once. The CDR3 is CASSDFQGTYNEQFF. CDR3 nucleotide sequence: TGTGCCAGCAGTGATTTCCAAGGGACCTACAATGAGCAGTTCTTC. This chain links TRBV2 with TRBJ2-1; D ambiguous. Trimming cost V 3 bases and J 2 bases, with 11 bases left between them. Germline V gene lookup returns CDR1 SNHLY and CDR2 FYNNEI. The CDR3 is 15 residues long.

The V gene is TRBV11-2, the J gene TRBJ2-7, with D maybe TRBD2 (6 bases). This CDR3 comprises 11 residues. Deletions cut 5 bases from V and 12 bases from J, with 14 bases between. The germline V gene encodes CDR1 SGHAT and CDR2 FQNNGV. In nucleotides, the CDR3 is TGTGCCAGCAGCCCGGGAGCGGCGATGTACTTC. This gives the protein CASSPGAAMYF.

The V gene is TRBV5-1, the J gene TRBJ2-1; the match to TRBD1 covers 9 bases. Trimming removed 2 bases from V and 7 bases from J; junction bases left unmatched: 7. Germline V gene sequence: CDR1 SGHRS, CDR2 YFSETQ. The CDR3 totals 15 residues. In nucleotides, the CDR3 is TGCGCCAGCAGCTTCTCCGGGACAGGGTTGAATGAGCAGTTCTTC. Amino acids: CASSFSGTGLNEQFF.